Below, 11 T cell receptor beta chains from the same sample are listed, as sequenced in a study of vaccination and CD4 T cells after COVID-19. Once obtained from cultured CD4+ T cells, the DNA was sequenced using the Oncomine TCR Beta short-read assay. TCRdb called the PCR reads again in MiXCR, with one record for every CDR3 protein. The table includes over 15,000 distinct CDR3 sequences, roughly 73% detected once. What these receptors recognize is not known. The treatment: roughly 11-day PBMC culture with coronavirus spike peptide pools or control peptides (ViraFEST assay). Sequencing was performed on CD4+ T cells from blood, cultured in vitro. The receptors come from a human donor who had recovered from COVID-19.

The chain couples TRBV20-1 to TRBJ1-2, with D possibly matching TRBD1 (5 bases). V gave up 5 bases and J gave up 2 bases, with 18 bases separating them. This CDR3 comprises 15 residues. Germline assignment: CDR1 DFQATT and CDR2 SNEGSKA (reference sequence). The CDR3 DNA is TGCAGTGCTCCCCCCGTGACAGCCAGAAACTATGGCTACACCTTC. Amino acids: CSAPPVTARNYGYTF.

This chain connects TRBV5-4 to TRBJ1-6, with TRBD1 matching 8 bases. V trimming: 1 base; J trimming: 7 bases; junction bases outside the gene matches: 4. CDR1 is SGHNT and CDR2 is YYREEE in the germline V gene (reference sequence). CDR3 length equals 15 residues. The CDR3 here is CASSLRQGWNSPLHF. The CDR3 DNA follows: TGTGCCAGCAGCTTGAGACAGGGGTGGAATTCACCCCTCCACTTT.

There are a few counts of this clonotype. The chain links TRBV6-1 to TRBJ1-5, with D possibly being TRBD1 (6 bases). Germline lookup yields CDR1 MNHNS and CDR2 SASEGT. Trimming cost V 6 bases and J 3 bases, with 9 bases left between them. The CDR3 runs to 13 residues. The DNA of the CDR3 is TGTGCCAGCAGGGACAGTCTCAATCAGCCCCAGCATTTT. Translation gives CASRDSLNQPQHF.

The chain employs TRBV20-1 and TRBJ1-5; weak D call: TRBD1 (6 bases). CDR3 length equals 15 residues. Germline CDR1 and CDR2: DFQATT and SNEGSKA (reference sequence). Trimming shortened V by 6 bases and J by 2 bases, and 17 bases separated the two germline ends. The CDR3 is CSAPLRGPGNQPQHF. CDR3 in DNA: TGCAGTGCCCCACTTCGGGGGCCGGGCAATCAGCCCCAGCATTTT.

CDR3 amino acids: CASSLGGYSNQPQHF. The CDR3 nucleotides are TGTGCCAGCAGTTTGGGGGGTTATAGCAATCAGCCCCAGCATTTT. The chain carries TRBV7-9 and TRBJ1-5; D perhaps matches TRBD1 (5 bases). V was trimmed by 6 bases and J by 0 bases, leaving 12 bases between them. The length of the CDR3 is 15 residues. Germline V lookup: CDR1 SEHNR, CDR2 FQNEAQ (reference sequence).

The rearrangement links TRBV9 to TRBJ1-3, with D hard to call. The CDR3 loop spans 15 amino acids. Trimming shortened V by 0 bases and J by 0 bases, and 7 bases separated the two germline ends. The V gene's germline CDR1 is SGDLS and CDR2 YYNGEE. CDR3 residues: CASSVVANSGNTIYF. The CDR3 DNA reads TGTGCCAGCAGCGTAGTGGCCAACTCTGGAAACACCATATATTTT.

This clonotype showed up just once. The CDR3 DNA sequence: TGTGCCTGGAGTGTACACGTGCGGGCCCCCTTCGGCTACACCTTC. It is translated as CAWSVHVRAPFGYTF. The chain links TRBV30 to TRBJ1-2; no definite D call. This CDR3 has 15 amino acids. Trimming removed 0 bases from V and 8 bases from J, with 19 bases in between. Germline V gene lookup returns CDR1 GTSNPN and CDR2 SVGIG (reference sequence).

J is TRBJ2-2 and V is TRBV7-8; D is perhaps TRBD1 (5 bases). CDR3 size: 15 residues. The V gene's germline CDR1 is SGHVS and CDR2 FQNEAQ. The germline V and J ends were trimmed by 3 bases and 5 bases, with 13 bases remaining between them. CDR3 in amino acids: CASSFRATGTGELFF. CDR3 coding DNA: TGTGCCAGCAGCTTCAGGGCCACGGGTACCGGGGAGCTGTTTTTT. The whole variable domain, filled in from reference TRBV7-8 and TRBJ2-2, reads GAGVSQSPRYKVAKRGQDVALRCDPISGHVSLFWYQQALGQGPEFLTYFQNEAQLDKSGLPSDRFFAERPEGSVSTLKIQRTQQEDSAVYLCASSFRATGTGELFFGEGSRLTVL.

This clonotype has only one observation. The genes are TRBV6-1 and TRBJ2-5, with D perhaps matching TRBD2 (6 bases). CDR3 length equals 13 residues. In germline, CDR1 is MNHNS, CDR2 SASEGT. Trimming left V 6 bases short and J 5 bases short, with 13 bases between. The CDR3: CASSLGSKETQYF. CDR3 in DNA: TGTGCCAGCAGCCTCGGGAGTAAGGAGACCCAGTACTTC.

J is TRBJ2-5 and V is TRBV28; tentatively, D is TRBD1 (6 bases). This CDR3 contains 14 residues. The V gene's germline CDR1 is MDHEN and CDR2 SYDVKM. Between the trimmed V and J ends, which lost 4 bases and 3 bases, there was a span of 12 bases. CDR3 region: CASSSRDNEETQYF. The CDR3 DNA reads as TGTGCCAGCAGTTCCCGGGACAACGAAGAGACCCAGTACTTC. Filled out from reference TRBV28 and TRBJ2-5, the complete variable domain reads DVKVTQSSRYLVKRTGEKVFLECVQDMDHENMFWYRQDPGLGLRLIYFSYDVKMKEKGDIPEGYSVSREKKERFSLILESASTNQTSMYLCASSSRDNEETQYFGPGTRLLVL.

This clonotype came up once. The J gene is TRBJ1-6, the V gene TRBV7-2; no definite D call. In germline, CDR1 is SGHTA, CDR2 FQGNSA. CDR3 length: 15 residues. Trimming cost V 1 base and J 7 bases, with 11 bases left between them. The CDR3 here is CASSLETASNSPLHF. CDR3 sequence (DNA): TGTGCCAGCAGCTTAGAAACAGCTTCCAATTCACCCCTCCACTTT.